These T cell receptor beta chains were read from a single sample in a study of T cell responses to AZD1222 COVID-19 vaccine. Only in-frame clones appear in the TCRdb table, and some are missing; sequencing was by immunoSEQ multiplex PCR. Of some 140,000 clones listed, 85% to 95% are singletons. Sequencing used peripheral blood, obtained 28 days after the second AZD1222 dose. All receptors derive from an adult who received the AZD1222 COVID-19 vaccine. Both conserved end residues are part of each CDR3. The order of the fields is CDR3 protein, CDR3 DNA, J gene, clone size, D gene, V gene. The D gene is left open where the match is weak. Size is omitted from some rows. Given values are once, few, many or a class for expanded clones.

CDR3aa: CASSPGGVYEQYF; CDR3nt: TGTGCCAGCAGCCCGGGAGGGGTTTACGAGCAGTACTTC; j_gene: TRBJ2-7; abundance: -; d_gene: TRBD2; v_gene: TRBV4-2
CDR3aa: CAISDSRGANTEAFF; CDR3nt: TGTGCCATCAGTGATTCCCGGGGGGCGAACACTGAAGCTTTCTTT; j_gene: TRBJ1-1; abundance: -; d_gene: -; v_gene: TRBV10-3
CDR3aa: CAISEVPGQGGGELFF; CDR3nt: TGTGCCATCAGTGAGGTTCCGGGACAGGGAGGCGGGGAGCTGTTTTTT; j_gene: TRBJ2-2; abundance: -; d_gene: TRBD1; v_gene: TRBV10-3
CDR3aa: CASSYSRGGGNYGYTF; CDR3nt: TGTGCCAGCAGTTACTCGCGAGGGGGAGGCAACTATGGCTACACCTTC; j_gene: TRBJ1-2; abundance: -; d_gene: -; v_gene: TRBV6-6
CDR3aa: CASGTGEDEQYF; CDR3nt: TGCGCCAGCGGGACAGGGGAAGACGAGCAGTACTTC; j_gene: TRBJ2-7; abundance: -; d_gene: TRBD1; v_gene: TRBV5-1
CDR3aa: CAWSSGMGEQYF; CDR3nt: TGTGCCTGGAGTTCCGGGATGGGGGAGCAGTACTTC; j_gene: TRBJ2-7; abundance: -; d_gene: -; v_gene: TRBV30
CDR3aa: CASGRGIFSTNEKLFF; CDR3nt: TGTGCCAGCGGAAGGGGGATCTTTTCAACTAATGAAAAACTGTTTTTT; j_gene: TRBJ1-4; abundance: -; d_gene: -; v_gene: TRBV7-9
CDR3aa: CASSPDRDRVNEQFF; CDR3nt: TGTGCCAGCAGCCCAGACCGGGACAGGGTTAATGAGCAGTTCTTC; j_gene: TRBJ2-1; abundance: -; d_gene: TRBD1; v_gene: TRBV7-3
CDR3aa: CASSQGPIRADKNF; CDR3nt: TGTGCCAGCAGCCAAGGCCCTATCCGGGCCGATAAGAATTTT; j_gene: TRBJ1-4; abundance: -; d_gene: -; v_gene: TRBV4-2
CDR3aa: CASSYVGGELFF; CDR3nt: TGTGCCAGCAGCTACGTAGGCGGGGAGCTGTTTTTT; j_gene: TRBJ2-2; abundance: -; d_gene: -; v_gene: TRBV6-5
CDR3aa: CASSPGGQGHYGYTF; CDR3nt: TGTGCCAGCAGTCCCGGTGGACAGGGTCACTATGGCTACACCTTC; j_gene: TRBJ1-2; abundance: -; d_gene: TRBD1; v_gene: TRBV28
CDR3aa: CASSPFNPGGYTF; CDR3nt: TGTGCCAGCAGTCCCTTTAATCCTGGTGGCTACACCTTC; j_gene: TRBJ1-2; abundance: -; d_gene: -; v_gene: TRBV25-1
CDR3aa: CASSLGVRGGHEQFF; CDR3nt: TGTGCCAGCAGCTTGGGGGTTAGAGGGGGCCATGAGCAGTTCTTC; j_gene: TRBJ2-1; abundance: -; d_gene: TRBD1; v_gene: TRBV5-4
CDR3aa: CASRLNVDYGYTF; CDR3nt: TGTGCCAGCAGGCTAAATGTGGACTATGGCTACACCTTC; j_gene: TRBJ1-2; abundance: -; d_gene: -; v_gene: TRBV6-5
CDR3aa: CASREGHSGNTIYF; CDR3nt: TGTGCCAGCAGGGAGGGACACTCTGGAAACACCATATATTTT; j_gene: TRBJ1-3; abundance: -; d_gene: -; v_gene: TRBV28
CDR3aa: CAWSVTNNEQFF; CDR3nt: TGTGCCTGGAGTGTAACCAACAATGAGCAGTTCTTC; j_gene: TRBJ2-1; abundance: -; d_gene: -; v_gene: TRBV30
CDR3aa: CASSFPGQGIAGELFF; CDR3nt: TGTGCCAGCAGTTTTCCGGGACAGGGTATAGCCGGGGAGCTGTTTTTT; j_gene: TRBJ2-2; abundance: -; d_gene: TRBD1; v_gene: TRBV2
CDR3aa: CATVTSGNTIYF; CDR3nt: TGTGCCACCGTGACCTCTGGAAACACCATATATTTT; j_gene: TRBJ1-3; abundance: -; d_gene: -; v_gene: TRBV19
CDR3aa: CASSMTGGGTEAFF; CDR3nt: TGTGCCAGCAGCATGACAGGGGGCGGCACTGAAGCTTTCTTT; j_gene: TRBJ1-1; abundance: -; d_gene: TRBD1; v_gene: TRBV6-5
CDR3aa: CATSRDLGRVNSNQPQHF; CDR3nt: TGTGCCACCAGCAGAGATCTGGGCAGAGTGAATAGCAATCAGCCCCAGCATTTT; j_gene: TRBJ1-5; abundance: -; d_gene: -; v_gene: TRBV15
CDR3aa: CASSPNRGNQPQHF; CDR3nt: TGCGCCAGCAGCCCCAACAGGGGAAATCAGCCCCAGCATTTT; j_gene: TRBJ1-5; abundance: -; d_gene: TRBD1; v_gene: TRBV4-1
CDR3aa: CASSQGPGSRGEAFF; CDR3nt: TGTGCCAGCAGCCAAGGTCCCGGCTCCCGGGGTGAAGCTTTCTTT; j_gene: TRBJ1-1; abundance: -; d_gene: -; v_gene: TRBV4-2
CDR3aa: CASSPPVLNEQFF; CDR3nt: TGTGCCAGCTCACCACCGGTACTTAATGAGCAGTTCTTC; j_gene: TRBJ2-1; abundance: once; d_gene: -; v_gene: TRBV18